This T cell receptor beta chain appears in the sequencing data of a study of control samples from healthy donors and cancer patients. Germline V CDR1 and CDR2: MDHEN, SYDVKM. The germline V and J ends were trimmed by 7 bases and 0 bases, with 16 bases remaining between them. The length of the CDR3 is 16 residues. Repertoires were generated with immunoSEQ multiplex PCR, while TCRdb's copy carries only in-frame clones and drops some. Of some 120,000 clones listed, more than 75% are singletons. The sequenced sample consisted of blood. The origin of this receptor is a woman in her seventies in good health. The J gene is TRBJ2-1, the V gene TRBV28; D perhaps matches TRBD2 (6 bases). The CDR3 sequence is CASTPGRGYSYNEQFF. The CDR3 DNA is TGTGCCAGCACTCCTGGTCGGGGGTACTCCTACAATGAGCAGTTCTTC.